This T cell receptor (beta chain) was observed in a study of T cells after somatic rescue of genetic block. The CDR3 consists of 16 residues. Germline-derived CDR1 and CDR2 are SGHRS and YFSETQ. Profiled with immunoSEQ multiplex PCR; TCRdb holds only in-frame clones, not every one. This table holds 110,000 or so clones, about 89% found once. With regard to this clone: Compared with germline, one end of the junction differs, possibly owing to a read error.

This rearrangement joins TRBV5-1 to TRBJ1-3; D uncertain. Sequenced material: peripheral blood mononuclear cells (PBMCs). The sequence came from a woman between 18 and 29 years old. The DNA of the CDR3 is TGCGCCAGCAGCTTGGATCCCGTAGGATCTGGGAACACCATATATTTT. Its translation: CASSLDPVGSGNTIYF.